The TCR beta chain described here comes from a study of beta chain features in type 1 diabetes. This CDR3 contains 14 residues. Germline V gene lookup returns CDR1 MGHDK and CDR2 SYGVNS. Between the trimmed V and J ends, which lost 4 bases and 1 base, there was a span of 11 bases. Study-wide findings and caveats: In every one of the four CD4+ subsets, TCRB CDR3s were moderately but significantly shorter in Type 1 diabetes patients. Healthy donors had naive, central memory and Treg TCRB repertoires that appeared less similar than those seen among patients.

What was sequenced were expressed TCRB transcripts, since all of the isolated RNA had been reverse transcribed. Some 3.3 million reads was the average for naive, central memory and regulatory T cell samples. Profiled with immunoSEQ multiplex PCR; TCRdb holds only in-frame clones, not every one. The sample consists of about 350,000 clones, around a fifth of them appearing once. This clone has only a few counts. Its antigen is currently unknown. V gene TRBV25-1 combines with J gene TRBJ2-7; maybe TRBD2 (6 bases). The sequence was collected from a young woman in good health. The sequenced sample was naive CD4+ T cells from blood. CDR3 coding DNA: TGTGCCAGCAGTGGCCGACGGGGGTCCTACGAGCAGTACTTC. Amino acids: CASSGRRGSYEQYF.